This T cell receptor beta chain came from a study of cytomegalovirus exposure and HLA in healthy donors. Study-wide points: After further analysis at a later stage, roughly 15,000 TCR beta sequences were associated with HLA alleles at 0.05 false discovery rate.

A remark on this clone: Antigen unknown.

There are 16 residues in the CDR3. PCR amplification relied on 60 Vbeta primers (plus 13 Jbeta primers). Only in-frame clones appear in the TCRdb table, and some are missing; sequencing was by immunoSEQ multiplex PCR. The data contain some 150,000 clones, around nine tenths of them singletons. The sequence came from a woman between 25 and 40 years old in good health and CMV-seronegative. Sample: PBMCs. The chain carries TRBV21-1 and TRBJ1-4; no DNA check was done on the table's D call, TRBD1. TRBV21-1 is a known pseudogene. The CDR3 region is CASSSDRGVLNEKLFF. The CDR3 DNA follows: TGTGCCAGCAGCTCGGACAGGGGGGTCCTAAATGAAAAACTGTTTTTT.